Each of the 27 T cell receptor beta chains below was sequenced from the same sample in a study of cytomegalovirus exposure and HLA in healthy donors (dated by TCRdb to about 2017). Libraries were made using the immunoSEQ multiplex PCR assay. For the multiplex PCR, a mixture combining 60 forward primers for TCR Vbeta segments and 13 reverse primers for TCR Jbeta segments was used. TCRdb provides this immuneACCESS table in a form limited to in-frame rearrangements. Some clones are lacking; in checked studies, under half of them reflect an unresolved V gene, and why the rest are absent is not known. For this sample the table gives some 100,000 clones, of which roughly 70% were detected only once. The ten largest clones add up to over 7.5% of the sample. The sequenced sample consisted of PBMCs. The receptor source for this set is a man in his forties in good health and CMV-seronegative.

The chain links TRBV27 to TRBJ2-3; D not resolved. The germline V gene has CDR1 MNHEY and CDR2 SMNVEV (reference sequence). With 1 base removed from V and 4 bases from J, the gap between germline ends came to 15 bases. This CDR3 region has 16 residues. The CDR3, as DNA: TGTGCCAGCAGTTTATATGGCGGCTTATTAGCAGATACGCAGTATTTT. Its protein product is CASSLYGGLLADTQYF.

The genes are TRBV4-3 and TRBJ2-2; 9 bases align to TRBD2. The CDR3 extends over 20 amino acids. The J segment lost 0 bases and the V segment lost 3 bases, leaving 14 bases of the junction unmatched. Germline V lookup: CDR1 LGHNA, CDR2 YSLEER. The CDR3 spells CASSQDGLFAGGPNTGELFF. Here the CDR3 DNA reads TGCGCCAGCAGCCAGGACGGCCTCTTTGCGGGGGGGCCGAACACCGGGGAGCTGTTTTTT.

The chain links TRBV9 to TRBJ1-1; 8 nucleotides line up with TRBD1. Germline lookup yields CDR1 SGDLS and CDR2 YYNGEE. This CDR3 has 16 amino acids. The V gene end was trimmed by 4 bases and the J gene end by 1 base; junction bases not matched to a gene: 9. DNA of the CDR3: TGTGCCAGCAGCTTCTACAACAGGGGGAGGAACACTGAAGCTTTCTTT. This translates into CASSFYNRGRNTEAFF.

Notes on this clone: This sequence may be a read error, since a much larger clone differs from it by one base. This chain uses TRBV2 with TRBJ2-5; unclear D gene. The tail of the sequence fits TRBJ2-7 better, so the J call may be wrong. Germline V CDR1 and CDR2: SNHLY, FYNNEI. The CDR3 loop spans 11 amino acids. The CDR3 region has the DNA TGTGCCAGTAGTGGTTACTACGAGCAGTACTTC. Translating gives CASSGYYEQYF.

DNA of the CDR3: TGTGCCAGCAGTTCCCTTTCGAAGGGGGTCGAGACCCAGTACTTC. Its translation is CASSSLSKGVETQYF. The rearrangement uses TRBV6-5 and TRBJ2-5, with D possibly being TRBD1 (6 bases). Germline V lookup: CDR1 MNHEY, CDR2 SVGAGI. V was shortened by 4 bases and J by 5 bases, with 17 bases between the two germline ends. CDR3 length: 15 residues.

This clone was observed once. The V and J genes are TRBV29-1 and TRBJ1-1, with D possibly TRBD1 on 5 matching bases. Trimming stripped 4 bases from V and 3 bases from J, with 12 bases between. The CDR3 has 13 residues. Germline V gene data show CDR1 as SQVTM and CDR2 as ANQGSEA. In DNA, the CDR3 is TGCAGCGTTGTCGGCGGGGCCCACACTGAAGCTTTCTTT. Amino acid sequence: CSVVGGAHTEAFF.

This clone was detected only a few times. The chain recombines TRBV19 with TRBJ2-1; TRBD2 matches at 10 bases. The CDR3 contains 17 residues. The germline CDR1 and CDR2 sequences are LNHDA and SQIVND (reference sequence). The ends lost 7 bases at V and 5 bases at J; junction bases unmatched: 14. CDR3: CASKPSGLAGANNEQFF. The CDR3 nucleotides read TGTGCCAGTAAGCCGTCTGGGCTAGCGGGGGCGAACAATGAGCAGTTCTTC.

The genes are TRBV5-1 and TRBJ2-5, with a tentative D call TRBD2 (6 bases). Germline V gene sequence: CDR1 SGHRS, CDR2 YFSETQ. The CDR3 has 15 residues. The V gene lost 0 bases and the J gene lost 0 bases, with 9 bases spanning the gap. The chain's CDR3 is CASSLDAGNQETQYF. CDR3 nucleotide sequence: TGCGCCAGCAGCTTGGATGCGGGGAACCAAGAGACCCAGTACTTC. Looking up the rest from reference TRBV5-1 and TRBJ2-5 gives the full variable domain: KAGVTQTPRYLIKTRGQQVTLSCSPISGHRSVSWYQQTPGQGLQFLFEYFSETQRNKGNFPGRFSGRQFSNSRSEMNVSTLELGDSALYLCASSLDAGNQETQYFGPGTRLLVL.

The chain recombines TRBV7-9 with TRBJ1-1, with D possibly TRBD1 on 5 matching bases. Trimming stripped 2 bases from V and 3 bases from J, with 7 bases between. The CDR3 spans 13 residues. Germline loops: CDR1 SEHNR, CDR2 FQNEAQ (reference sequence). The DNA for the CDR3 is TGTGCCAGCAGCTTAAGACAGTACACTGAAGCTTTCTTT. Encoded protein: CASSLRQYTEAFF. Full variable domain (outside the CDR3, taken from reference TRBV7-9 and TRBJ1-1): DTGVSQNPRHKITKRGQNVTFRCDPISEHNRLYWYRQTLGQGPEFLTYFQNEAQLEKSRLLSDRFSAERPKGSFSTLEIQRTEQGDSAMYLCASSLRQYTEAFFGQGTRLTVV.

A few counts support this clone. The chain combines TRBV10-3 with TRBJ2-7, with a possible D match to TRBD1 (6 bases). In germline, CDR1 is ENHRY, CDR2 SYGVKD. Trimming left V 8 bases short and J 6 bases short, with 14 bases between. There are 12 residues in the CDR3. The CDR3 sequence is CAIGDVRGEQYF. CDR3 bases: TGTGCCATCGGGGACGTCAGGGGCGAGCAGTACTTC.

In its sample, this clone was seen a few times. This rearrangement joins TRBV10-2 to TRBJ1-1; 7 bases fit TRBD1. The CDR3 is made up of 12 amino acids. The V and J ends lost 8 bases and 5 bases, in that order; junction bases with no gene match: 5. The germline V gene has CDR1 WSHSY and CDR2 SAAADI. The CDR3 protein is CASRDSSTEAFF. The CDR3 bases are TGCGCCAGCCGGGACAGTTCGACTGAAGCTTTCTTT.

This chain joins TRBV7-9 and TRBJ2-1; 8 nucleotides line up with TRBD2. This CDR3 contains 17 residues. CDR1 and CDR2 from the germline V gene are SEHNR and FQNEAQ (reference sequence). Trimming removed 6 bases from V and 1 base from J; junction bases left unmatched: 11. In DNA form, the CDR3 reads TGTGCCAGCAGTTACCCCGGGGGGGACCCATCCTACAATGAGCAGTTCTTC. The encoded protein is CASSYPGGDPSYNEQFF.

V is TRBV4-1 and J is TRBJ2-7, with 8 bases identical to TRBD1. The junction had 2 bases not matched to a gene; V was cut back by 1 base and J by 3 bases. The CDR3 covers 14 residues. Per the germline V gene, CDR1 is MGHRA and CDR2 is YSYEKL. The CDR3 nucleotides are TGCGCCAGCAGCCAAGTAGGACAGGGCTACGAGCAGTACTTC. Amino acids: CASSQVGQGYEQYF.

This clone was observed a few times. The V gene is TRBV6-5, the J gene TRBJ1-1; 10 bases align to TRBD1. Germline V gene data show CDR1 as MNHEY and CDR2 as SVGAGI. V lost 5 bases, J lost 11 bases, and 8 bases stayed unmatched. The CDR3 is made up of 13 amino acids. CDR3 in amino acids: CASSLGQGKAAFF. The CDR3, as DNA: TGTGCCAGCAGTCTGGGACAGGGGAAGGCTGCTTTCTTT.

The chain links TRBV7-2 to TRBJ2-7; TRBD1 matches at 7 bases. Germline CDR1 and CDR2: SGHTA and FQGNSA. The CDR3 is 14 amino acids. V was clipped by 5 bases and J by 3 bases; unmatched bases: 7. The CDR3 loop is CASSVPGQNYEQYF. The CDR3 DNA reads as TGTGCCAGCAGCGTCCCGGGACAGAACTACGAGCAGTACTTC.

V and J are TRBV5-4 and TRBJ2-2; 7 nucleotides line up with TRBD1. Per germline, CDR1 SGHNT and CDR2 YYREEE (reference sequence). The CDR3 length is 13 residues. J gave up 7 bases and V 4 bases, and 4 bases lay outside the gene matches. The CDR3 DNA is TGTGCCAGCAGCGGTACAGGGGTCGGGGAGCTGTTTTTT. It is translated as CASSGTGVGELFF.

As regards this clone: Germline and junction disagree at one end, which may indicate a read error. CDR3 amino acids: CNRQVLVFNQPQHF. The CDR3 nucleotides read TGCAACAGGCAGGTTCTGGTTTTCAATCAGCCCCAGCATTTT. The chain links TRBV9 to TRBJ1-5, with D perhaps TRBD1 (5 bases). Germline CDR1 SGDLS, CDR2 YYNGEE. The CDR3 length is 14 residues.

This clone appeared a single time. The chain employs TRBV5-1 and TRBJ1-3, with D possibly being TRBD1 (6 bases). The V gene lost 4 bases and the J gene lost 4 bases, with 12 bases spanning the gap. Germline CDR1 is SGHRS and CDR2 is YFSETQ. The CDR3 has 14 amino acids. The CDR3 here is CASSEQGPGNTIYF. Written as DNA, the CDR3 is TGCGCCAGCAGCGAACAGGGACCCGGAAACACCATATATTTT.

CDR3 region: CASSLLPGRNTEAFF. DNA of the CDR3: TGCGCCAGCAGCTTGCTTCCAGGAAGAAACACTGAAGCTTTCTTT. The rearrangement links TRBV5-1 to TRBJ1-1, with D unresolved. V was trimmed by 1 base and J by 2 bases, leaving 12 bases between them. The CDR3 extends over 15 amino acids. Looked up from germline, CDR1 is SGHRS and CDR2 is YFSETQ.

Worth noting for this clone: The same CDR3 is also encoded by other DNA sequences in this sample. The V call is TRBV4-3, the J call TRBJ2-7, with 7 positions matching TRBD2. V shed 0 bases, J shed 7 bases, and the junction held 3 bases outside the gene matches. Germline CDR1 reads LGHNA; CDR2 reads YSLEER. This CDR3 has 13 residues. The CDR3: CASSQDGGREQYF. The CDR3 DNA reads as TGCGCCAGCAGCCAAGACGGGGGGAGGGAGCAGTACTTC.

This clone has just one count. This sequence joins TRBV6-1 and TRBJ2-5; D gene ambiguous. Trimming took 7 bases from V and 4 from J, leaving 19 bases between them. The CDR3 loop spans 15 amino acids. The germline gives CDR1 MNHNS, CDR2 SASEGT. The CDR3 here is CASKKQHNLGETQYF. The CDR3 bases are TGTGCCAGCAAAAAACAGCATAACCTGGGAGAGACCCAGTACTTC.

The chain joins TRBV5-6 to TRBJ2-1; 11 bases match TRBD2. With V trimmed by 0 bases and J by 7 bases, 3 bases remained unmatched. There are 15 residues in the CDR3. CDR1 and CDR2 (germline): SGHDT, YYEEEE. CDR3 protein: CASSLGGTSGNEQFF. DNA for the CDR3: TGTGCCAGCAGCTTGGGGGGGACTAGCGGAAATGAGCAGTTCTTC.

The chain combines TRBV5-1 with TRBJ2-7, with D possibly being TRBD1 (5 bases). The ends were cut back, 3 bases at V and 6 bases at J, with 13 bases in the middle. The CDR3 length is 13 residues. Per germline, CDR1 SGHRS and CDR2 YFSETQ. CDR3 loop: CASSYDHGAEQYF. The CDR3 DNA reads TGCGCCAGCAGCTATGACCATGGGGCCGAGCAGTACTTC. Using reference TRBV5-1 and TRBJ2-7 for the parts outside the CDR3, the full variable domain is KAGVTQTPRYLIKTRGQQVTLSCSPISGHRSVSWYQQTPGQGLQFLFEYFSETQRNKGNFPGRFSGRQFSNSRSEMNVSTLELGDSALYLCASSYDHGAEQYFGPGTRLTVT.

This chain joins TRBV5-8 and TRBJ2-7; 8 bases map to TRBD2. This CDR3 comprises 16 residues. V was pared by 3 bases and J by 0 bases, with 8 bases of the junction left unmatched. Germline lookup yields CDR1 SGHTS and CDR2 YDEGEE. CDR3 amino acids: CASSYRRGASSYEQYF. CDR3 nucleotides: TGTGCCAGCAGCTACCGGCGGGGGGCTAGCTCCTACGAGCAGTACTTC.

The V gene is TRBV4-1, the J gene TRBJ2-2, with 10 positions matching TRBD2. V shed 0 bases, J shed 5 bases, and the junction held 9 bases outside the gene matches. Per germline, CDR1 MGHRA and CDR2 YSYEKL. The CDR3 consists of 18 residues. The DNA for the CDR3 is TGCGCCAGCAGCCAAGAGGCGTTAGCGGGGGGAAAAACCGGGGAGCTGTTTTTT. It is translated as CASSQEALAGGKTGELFF.

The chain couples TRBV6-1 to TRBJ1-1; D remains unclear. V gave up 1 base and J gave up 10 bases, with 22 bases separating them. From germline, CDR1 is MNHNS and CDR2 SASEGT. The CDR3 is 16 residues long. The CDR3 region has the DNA TGTGCCAGCAGTGAAGAGAGGAGGCCCCAGAGGCTAGTAGCTTTCTTT. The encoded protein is CASSEERRPQRLVAFF.

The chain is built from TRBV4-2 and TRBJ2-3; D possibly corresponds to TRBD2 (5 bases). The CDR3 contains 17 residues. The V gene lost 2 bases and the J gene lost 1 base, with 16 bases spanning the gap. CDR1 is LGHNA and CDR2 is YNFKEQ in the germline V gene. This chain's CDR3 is CASSQIIPDSGTDTQYF. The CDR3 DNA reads TGTGCCAGCAGCCAAATAATCCCGGACTCCGGCACAGATACGCAGTATTTT.